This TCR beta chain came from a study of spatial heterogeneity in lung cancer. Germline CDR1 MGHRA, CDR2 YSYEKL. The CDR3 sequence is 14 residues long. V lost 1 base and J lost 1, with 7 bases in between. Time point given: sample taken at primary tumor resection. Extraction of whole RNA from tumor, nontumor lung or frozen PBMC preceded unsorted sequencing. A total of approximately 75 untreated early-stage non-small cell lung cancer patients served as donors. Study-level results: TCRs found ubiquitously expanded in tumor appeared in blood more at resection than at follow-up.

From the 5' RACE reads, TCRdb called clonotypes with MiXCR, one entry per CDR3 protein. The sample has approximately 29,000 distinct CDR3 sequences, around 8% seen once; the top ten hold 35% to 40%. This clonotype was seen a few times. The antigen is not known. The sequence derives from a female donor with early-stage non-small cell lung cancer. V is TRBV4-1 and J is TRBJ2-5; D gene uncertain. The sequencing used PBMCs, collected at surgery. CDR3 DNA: TGCGCCAGCAGCCAAGTAGTGGGCCAAGAGACCCAGTACTTC. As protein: CASSQVVGQETQYF.